A single sample gave rise to the 28 T cell receptor beta chains below, sequenced in a study of blood T cell repertoires in COVID-19. Method: immunoSEQ multiplex PCR; TCRdb's copy keeps in-frame clones and lacks some. Of 200,000 to 250,000 clones in the sample, around 86% were seen once. Material for sequencing was peripheral blood. All receptors derive from a woman aged 30 to 39 who had recovered from COVID-19.

The rearrangement uses TRBV15 and TRBJ2-5; tentatively, D is TRBD2 (5 bases). The CDR3 is 13 residues long. Germline CDR1 is LNHNV and CDR2 is YYDKDF (reference sequence). V lost 8 bases, J lost 5 bases, and 15 bases lay in between. CDR3 sequence (DNA): TGTGCCACCCAAAGGGAGCGCCGGGAGACCCAGTACTTC. Its protein is CATQRERRETQYF.

The chain combines TRBV18 with TRBJ2-7; 9 bases line up with TRBD2. The CDR3 has 17 amino acids. V lost 4 bases to trimming and J lost 4 bases; unmatched junction nucleotides: 14. Germline-derived CDR1 and CDR2 are KGHSH and LQKENI. CDR3 in DNA: TGTGCCAGCTCACTACCACCTGAGACTAGCGGAAATTACGAGCAGTACTTC. Protein sequence: CASSLPPETSGNYEQYF.

The chain links TRBV5-4 to TRBJ1-2, with TRBD1 identical over 9 bases. The CDR3 covers 14 residues. After removal of 4 bases from V and 4 bases from J, the junction contained 5 bases not matched to a gene. Germline CDR1 SGHNT, CDR2 YYREEE (reference sequence). CDR3 in amino acids: CASSPDRGVYGYTF. The DNA for the CDR3 is TGTGCCAGCAGCCCGGACAGGGGAGTCTATGGCTACACCTTC.

V usage is TRBV5-6 and J usage is TRBJ2-5; D possibly corresponds to TRBD2 (5 bases). The CDR3 has 13 amino acids. The germline gives CDR1 SGHDT, CDR2 YYEEEE. V was clipped by 3 bases and J by 5 bases, with 11 bases between them. The CDR3 bases are TGTGCCAGCAGCTCTTGGCGGGCGGAGACCCAGTACTTC. Protein sequence: CASSSWRAETQYF.

V and J are TRBV5-4 and TRBJ2-7; D is possibly TRBD2 (6 bases). Germline assignment: CDR1 SGHNT and CDR2 YYREEE (reference sequence). There are 14 residues in the CDR3. The V end lost 1 base, the J end lost 6 bases, and 14 bases lay between the germline ends. CDR3 residues: CASSLPGVEGEQYF. CDR3 coding DNA: TGTGCCAGCAGCTTGCCGGGGGTCGAGGGCGAGCAGTACTTC.

This chain links TRBV6-5 with TRBJ2-7; TRBD1 matches 8 bases. This CDR3 region has 14 residues. Germline V gene data show CDR1 as MNHEY and CDR2 as SVGAGI. Trimming cost V 5 bases and J 2 bases; bases outside gene matches: 5. CDR3 protein: CASSTQGGPYEQYF. The CDR3 nucleotides read TGTGCCAGCAGTACACAGGGGGGCCCCTACGAGCAGTACTTC.

The genes are TRBV6-6 and TRBJ2-5, with unresolved D. V was pared by 2 bases and J by 5 bases, with 9 bases between. From germline, CDR1 is MNHNY and CDR2 SVGAGI (reference sequence). This CDR3 spans 13 amino acids. Written as DNA, the CDR3 is TGTGCCAGCAGTTACCTAGAAGCGGAGACCCAGTACTTC. Protein: CASSYLEAETQYF.

This clone is a singleton in its sample. This rearrangement joins TRBV5-1 to TRBJ1-6, with no clear D. Germline CDR1 SGHRS, CDR2 YFSETQ. Trimming took off 0 bases at V and 0 bases at J, with 7 bases between the two ends. The CDR3 covers 16 residues. The CDR3 reads CASSLDGSSYNSPLHF. CDR3 coding DNA: TGCGCCAGCAGCTTGGACGGTAGCTCCTATAATTCACCCCTCCACTTT.

This sequence joins TRBV14 and TRBJ1-5, with a possible D match to TRBD1 (5 bases). V lost 0 bases to trimming and J lost 2 bases, with 5 bases between them. The CDR3 consists of 14 residues. Germline assignment: CDR1 SGHDN and CDR2 FVKESK. CDR3 sequence: CASSQDRGNQPQHF. The CDR3 DNA reads as TGTGCCAGCAGCCAAGACAGGGGCAATCAGCCCCAGCATTTT.

This clone was counted only a few times. The J gene is TRBJ1-2, the V gene TRBV21-1; the table's D gene call, TRBD1, was not cross checked with the DNA. TRBV21-1 corresponds to a pseudogene. The CDR3 loop spans 16 amino acids. The CDR3 bases are TGTGCCAGCAGCAAAGGTAGGCGAAACAGGGCTTATGGCTACACCTTC. Protein: CASSKGRRNRAYGYTF.

This clone appeared a few times. V and J are TRBV10-2 and TRBJ2-7; the match to TRBD2 covers 9 bases. There are 14 residues in the CDR3. CDR1 is WSHSY, CDR2 SAAADI, per germline. The ends lost 6 bases at V and 2 bases at J; junction bases unmatched: 5. The CDR3 spells CASRSGGPAYEQYF. As DNA, the CDR3 is TGCGCCAGCAGGAGCGGGGGGCCCGCCTACGAGCAGTACTTC.

The genes are TRBV20-1 and TRBJ1-2; 7 bases match TRBD1. The CDR3 spans 14 residues. Germline trimming cut 3 bases from V and 2 bases from J; bases unmatched to any gene: 6. Germline V gene lookup returns CDR1 DFQATT and CDR2 SNEGSKA (reference sequence). Here the CDR3 reads CSASLLQGNYGYTF. The DNA of the CDR3 is TGCAGTGCTAGTCTATTACAGGGGAACTATGGCTACACCTTC.

This chain uses TRBV29-1 with TRBJ2-2; D may be TRBD2 (5 bases). CDR1 is SQVTM and CDR2 is ANQGSEA in the germline V gene. The CDR3 extends over 12 amino acids. Trimming pared 7 bases from V and 6 bases from J, leaving 12 bases between. CDR3 region: CSAGLGAGELFF. The CDR3 DNA follows: TGCAGCGCTGGCTTGGGAGCCGGGGAGCTGTTTTTT.

The count of this clone is one. The chain has TRBV4-3 and TRBJ1-2; D possibly corresponds to TRBD1 (5 bases). The CDR3 is made up of 17 amino acids. The V gene's germline CDR1 is LGHNA and CDR2 YSLEER. V lost 5 bases and J lost 5, with 24 bases in between. The CDR3 sequence: CASSALPPPQVSYGYTF. Here the CDR3 DNA reads TGCGCCAGCAGCGCGCTACCCCCCCCACAGGTGTCTTATGGCTACACCTTC.

Written as DNA, the CDR3 is TGTGCCAGCAGCCAGACAGGGACAGAGACCCAGTACTTC. It encodes CASSQTGTETQYF. The genes are TRBV3-1 (or the pseudogene TRBV3-2) and TRBJ2-5, with 7 nucleotides matching TRBD1. CDR3 length: 13 amino acids. V was clipped by 3 bases and J by 4 bases; unmatched bases: 2. The V gene's germline CDR1 is LGHDT and CDR2 YNNKEL (reference sequence).

The rearrangement uses TRBV15 and TRBJ1-5, with 7 nucleotides matching TRBD1. Germline trimming cut 5 bases from V and 7 bases from J; bases unmatched to any gene: 11. CDR3 length: 15 amino acids. The germline CDR1 and CDR2 sequences are LNHNV and YYDKDF (reference sequence). CDR3 bases: TGTGCCACCAGCTTCGGAAAGGGGGCTTGGCAGCCCCAGCATTTT. Translating gives CATSFGKGAWQPQHF. Complete variable domain (other parts from reference TRBV15 and TRBJ1-5): DAMVIQNPRYQVTQFGKPVTLSCSQTLNHNVMYWYQQKSSQAPKLLFHYYDKDFNNEADTPDNFQSRRPNTSFCFLDIRSPGLGDTAMYLCATSFGKGAWQPQHFGDGTRLSIL.

The chain recombines TRBV4-3 with TRBJ1-1, with D possibly matching TRBD1 (5 bases). The CDR3 covers 15 residues. Trimming pared 0 bases from V and 4 bases from J, leaving 12 bases between. Germline assignment: CDR1 LGHNA and CDR2 YSLEER. This chain's CDR3 is CASSQERVGGTEAFF. The CDR3 bases are TGCGCCAGCAGCCAAGAAAGAGTGGGGGGCACTGAAGCTTTCTTT.

The chain employs TRBV6-5 and TRBJ1-5; TRBD1 might be the D (5 bases). The germline V gene encodes CDR1 MNHEY and CDR2 SVGAGI. The CDR3 is 15 amino acids. V lost 6 bases to trimming and J lost 0 bases, with 12 bases between them. The CDR3, as DNA: TGTGCCAGCAGGATCAGGGAATATAGCAATCAGCCCCAGCATTTT. Its translation is CASRIREYSNQPQHF.

J is TRBJ2-2 and V is TRBV28; TRBD1 matches 7 bases. This CDR3 spans 16 amino acids. The V and J ends lost 11 bases and 0 bases, in that order; junction bases with no gene match: 12. Germline V gene sequence: CDR1 MDHEN, CDR2 SYDVKM. CDR3 residues: CASEQTGFTNTGELFF. The CDR3 coding sequence is TGTGCCTCGGAACAGACAGGGTTTACGAACACCGGGGAGCTGTTTTTT.

The chain has TRBV7-9 and TRBJ1-1; no reliable D call. The CDR3 has 14 amino acids. Trimming stripped 6 bases from V and 0 bases from J, with 11 bases between. Germline-derived CDR1 and CDR2 are SEHNR and FQNEAQ (reference sequence). CDR3: CASRSGRLNTEAFF. In DNA, the CDR3 is TGTGCCAGCAGGAGCGGACGGCTGAACACTGAAGCTTTCTTT.

CDR3 coding DNA: TGCGCCAGCAGCCAAGTTTATCCTCAAGAGACCCAGTACTTC. Encoded protein: CASSQVYPQETQYF. The chain combines TRBV4-3 with TRBJ2-5; D call uncertain. This CDR3 region has 14 residues. V was cut by 1 base and J by 2 bases, with 8 bases left in between. Germline V gene data show CDR1 as LGHNA and CDR2 as YSLEER.

This chain connects TRBV11-1 to TRBJ2-5, with D possibly TRBD1 on 5 matching bases. This CDR3 comprises 15 residues. Germline loops: CDR1 SGHAT, CDR2 FQDESV (reference sequence). Trimming removed 5 bases from V and 2 bases from J, with 15 bases in between. The DNA of the CDR3 is TGTGCCAGCAGCCAGCAAGGGGCTCGACAAGAGACCCAGTACTTC. Protein: CASSQQGARQETQYF.

This clone was seen a few times. The chain recombines TRBV27 with TRBJ2-7; TRBD2 aligns across 14 bases. Germline assignment: CDR1 MNHEY and CDR2 SMNVEV (reference sequence). The J segment lost 4 bases and the V segment lost 5 bases, leaving 4 bases of the junction unmatched. The CDR3 is 15 amino acids. The CDR3, as DNA: TGTGCCAGCAGTCCCCGGACTAGCGGGGGGTACGAGCAGTACTTC. Translation gives CASSPRTSGGYEQYF.

The chain employs TRBV9 and TRBJ1-2; a possible D gene is TRBD1 (6 bases). CDR1 and CDR2 (germline): SGDLS, YYNGEE. The CDR3 has 15 amino acids. Trimming left V 3 bases short and J 4 bases short, with 16 bases between. The CDR3 coding sequence is TGTGCCAGCAGCGCGACACAGGGTTCGTTCTATGGCTACACCTTC. It translates to CASSATQGSFYGYTF.

The chain links TRBV18 to TRBJ1-1; perhaps TRBD1 as D (6 bases). This CDR3 comprises 15 residues. Trimming left V 3 bases short and J 1 base short, with 12 bases between. Germline loops: CDR1 KGHSH, CDR2 LQKENI. CDR3 coding DNA: TGTGCCAGCTCACCTGGTAGGGGGAGGAACACTGAAGCTTTCTTT. Translating gives CASSPGRGRNTEAFF.

This clone is a singleton in its sample. The chain has TRBV5-1 and TRBJ1-1; 8 positions match TRBD1. CDR3 length equals 15 residues. Per the germline V gene, CDR1 is SGHRS and CDR2 is YFSETQ. Trimming cost V 1 base and J 1 base; bases outside gene matches: 3. CDR3 in amino acids: CASSLTGGRNTEAFF. The DNA of the CDR3 is TGCGCCAGCAGCTTGACAGGGGGTAGGAACACTGAAGCTTTCTTT.

This clone was recorded only once. This rearrangement joins TRBV5-6 to TRBJ1-2, with 8 bases identical to TRBD1. V dropped 0 bases and J dropped 7; count of bases not matched to a gene: 5. Germline-derived CDR1 and CDR2 are SGHDT and YYEEEE. This CDR3 region has 14 residues. The CDR3: CASSLVSQGAGYTF. For the CDR3, the DNA is TGTGCCAGCAGCTTGGTTTCCCAGGGGGCTGGCTACACCTTC.

The chain joins TRBV5-4 to TRBJ1-1; tentative D call: TRBD1 (5 bases). CDR1 and CDR2 (germline): SGHNT, YYREEE (reference sequence). The CDR3 runs to 14 residues. The V end lost 4 bases, the J end lost 5 bases, and 15 bases lay between the germline ends. CDR3: CASSLGRAETEAFF. The CDR3 DNA reads as TGTGCCAGCAGCCTGGGCAGGGCGGAGACTGAAGCTTTCTTT.